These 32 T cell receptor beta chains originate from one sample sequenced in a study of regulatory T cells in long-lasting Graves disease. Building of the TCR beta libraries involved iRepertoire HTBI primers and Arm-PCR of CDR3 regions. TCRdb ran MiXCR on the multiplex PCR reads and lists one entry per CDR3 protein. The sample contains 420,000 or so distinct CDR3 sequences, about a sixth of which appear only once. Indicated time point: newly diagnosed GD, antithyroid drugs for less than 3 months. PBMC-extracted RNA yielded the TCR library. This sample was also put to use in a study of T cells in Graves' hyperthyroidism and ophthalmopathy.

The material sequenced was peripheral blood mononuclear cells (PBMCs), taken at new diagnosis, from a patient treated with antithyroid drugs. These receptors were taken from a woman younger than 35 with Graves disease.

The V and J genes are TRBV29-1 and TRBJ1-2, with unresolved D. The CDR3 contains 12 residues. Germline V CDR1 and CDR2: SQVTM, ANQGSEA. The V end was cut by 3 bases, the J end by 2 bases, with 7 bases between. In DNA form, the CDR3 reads TGCAGCGTTGACGAGGGAAACTATGGCTACACCTTC. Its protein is CSVDEGNYGYTF. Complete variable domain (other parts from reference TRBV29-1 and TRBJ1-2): SAVISQKPSRDICQRGTSLTIQCQVDSQVTMMFWYRQQPGQSLTLIATANQGSEATYESGFVIDKFPISRPNLTFSTLTVSNMSPEDSSIYLCSVDEGNYGYTFGSGTRLTVV.

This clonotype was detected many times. CDR3 region: CASSYYDRGRNTEAFF. CDR3 DNA sequence: TGTGCCAGCAGTTATTATGACAGGGGGCGGAACACTGAAGCTTTCTTT. This chain uses TRBV6-5 with TRBJ1-1; 10 nucleotides agree with TRBD1. Germline assignment: CDR1 MNHEY and CDR2 SVGAGI. The CDR3 is 16 residues long. V shed 3 bases, J shed 1 base, and the junction held 5 bases outside the gene matches.

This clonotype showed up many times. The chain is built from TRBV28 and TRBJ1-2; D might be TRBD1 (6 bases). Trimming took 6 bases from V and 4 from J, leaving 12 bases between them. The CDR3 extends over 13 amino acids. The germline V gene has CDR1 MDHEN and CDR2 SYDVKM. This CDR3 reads CASSFDRSYGYTF. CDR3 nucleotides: TGTGCCAGCAGCTTCGACAGGTCCTATGGCTACACCTTC.

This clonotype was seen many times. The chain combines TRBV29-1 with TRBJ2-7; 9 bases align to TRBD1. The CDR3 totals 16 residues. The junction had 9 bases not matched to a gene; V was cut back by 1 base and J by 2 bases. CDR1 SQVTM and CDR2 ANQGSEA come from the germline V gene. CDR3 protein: CSVEVIGTGNPYEQYF. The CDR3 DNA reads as TGCAGCGTTGAAGTTATTGGGACAGGGAATCCCTACGAGCAGTACTTC.

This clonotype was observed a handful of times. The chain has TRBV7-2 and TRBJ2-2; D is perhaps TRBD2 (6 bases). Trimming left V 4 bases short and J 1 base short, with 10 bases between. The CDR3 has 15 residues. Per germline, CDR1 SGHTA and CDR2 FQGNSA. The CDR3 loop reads CASSYGGRNTGELFF. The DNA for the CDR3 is TGTGCCAGCAGCTACGGAGGGAGGAACACCGGGGAGCTGTTTTTT.

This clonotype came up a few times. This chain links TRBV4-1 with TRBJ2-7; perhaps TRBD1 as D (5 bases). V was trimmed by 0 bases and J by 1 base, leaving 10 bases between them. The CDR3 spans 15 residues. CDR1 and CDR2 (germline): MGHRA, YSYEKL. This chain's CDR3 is CASSQEERTSYEQYF. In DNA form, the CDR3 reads TGCGCCAGCAGCCAAGAGGAAAGGACATCCTACGAGCAGTACTTC.

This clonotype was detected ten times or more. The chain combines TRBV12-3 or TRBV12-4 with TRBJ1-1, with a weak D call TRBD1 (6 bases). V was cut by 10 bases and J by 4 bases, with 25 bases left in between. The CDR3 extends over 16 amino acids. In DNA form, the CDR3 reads TGTGCCACCACCCTGTTACAGGGACTTCATCCCACTGAAGCTTTCTTT. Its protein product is CATTLLQGLHPTEAFF.

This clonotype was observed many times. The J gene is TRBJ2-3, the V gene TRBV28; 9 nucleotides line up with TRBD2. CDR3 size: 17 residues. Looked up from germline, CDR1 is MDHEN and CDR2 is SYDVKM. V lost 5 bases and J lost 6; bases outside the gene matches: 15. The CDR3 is CASSPIAGVIRGDTQYF. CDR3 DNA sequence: TGTGCCAGCAGTCCGATAGCGGGAGTGATTCGCGGGGATACGCAGTATTTT.

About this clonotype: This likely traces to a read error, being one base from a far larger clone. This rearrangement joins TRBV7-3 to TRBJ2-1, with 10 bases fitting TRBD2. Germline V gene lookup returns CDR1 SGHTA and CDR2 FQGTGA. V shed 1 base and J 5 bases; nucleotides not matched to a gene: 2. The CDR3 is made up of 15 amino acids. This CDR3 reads CASSLSLAGDNEQFF. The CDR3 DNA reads TGTGCCAGCAGCTTAAGTCTAGCGGGAGACAATGAGCAGTTCTTC.

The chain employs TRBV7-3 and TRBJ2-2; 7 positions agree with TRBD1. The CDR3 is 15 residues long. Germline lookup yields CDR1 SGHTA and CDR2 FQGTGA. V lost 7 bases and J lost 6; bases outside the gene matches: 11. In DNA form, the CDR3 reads TGTGCCAGCACCCCGACAGGGAGCTTATCCGGGGAGCTGTTTTTT. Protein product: CASTPTGSLSGELFF. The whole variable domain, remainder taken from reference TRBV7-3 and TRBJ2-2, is GAGVSQTPSNKVTEKGKYVELRCDPISGHTALYWYRQSLGQGPEFLIYFQGTGAADDSGLPNDRFFAVRPEGSVSTLKIQRTERGDSAVYLCASTPTGSLSGELFFGEGSRLTVL.

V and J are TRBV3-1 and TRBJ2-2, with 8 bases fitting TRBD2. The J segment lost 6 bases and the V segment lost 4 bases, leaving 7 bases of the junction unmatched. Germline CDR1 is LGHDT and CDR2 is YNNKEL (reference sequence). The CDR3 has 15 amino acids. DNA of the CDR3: TGTGCCAGCAGCCGAGCGGGAGAGAGCGCCGGGGAGCTGTTTTTT. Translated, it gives CASSRAGESAGELFF. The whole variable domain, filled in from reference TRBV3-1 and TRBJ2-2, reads DTAVSQTPKYLVTQMGNDKSIKCEQNLGHDTMYWYKQDSKKFLKIMFSYNNKELIINETVPNRFSPKSPDKAHLNLHINSLELGDSAVYFCASSRAGESAGELFFGEGSRLTVL.

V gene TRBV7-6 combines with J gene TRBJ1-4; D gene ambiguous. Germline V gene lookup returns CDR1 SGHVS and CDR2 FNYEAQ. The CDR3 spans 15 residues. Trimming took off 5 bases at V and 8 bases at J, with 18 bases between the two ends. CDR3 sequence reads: CASSLGRPTVEKLFF. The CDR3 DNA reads TGTGCCAGCAGCCTAGGTCGACCAACGGTAGAAAAACTGTTTTTT.

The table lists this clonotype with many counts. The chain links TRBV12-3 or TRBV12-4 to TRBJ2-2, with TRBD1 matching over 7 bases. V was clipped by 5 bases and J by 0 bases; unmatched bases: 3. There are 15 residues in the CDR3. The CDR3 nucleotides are TGTGCCAGCAGTCCGCAGGGGGCGAACACCGGGGAGCTGTTTTTT. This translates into CASSPQGANTGELFF.

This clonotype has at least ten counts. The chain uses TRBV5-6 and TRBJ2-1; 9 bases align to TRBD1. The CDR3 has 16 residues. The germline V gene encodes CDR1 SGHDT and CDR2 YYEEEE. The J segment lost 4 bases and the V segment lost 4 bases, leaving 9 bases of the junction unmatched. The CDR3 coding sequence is TGTGCCAGCAGCGGATGGACAGGGGAGGATTACAATGAGCAGTTCTTC. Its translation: CASSGWTGEDYNEQFF.

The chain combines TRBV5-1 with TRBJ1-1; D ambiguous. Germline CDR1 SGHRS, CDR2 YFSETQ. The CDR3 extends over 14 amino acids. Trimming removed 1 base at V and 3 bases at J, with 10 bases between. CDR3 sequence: CASSLFSGDTEAFF. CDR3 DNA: TGCGCCAGCAGCTTGTTTAGCGGCGACACTGAAGCTTTCTTT.

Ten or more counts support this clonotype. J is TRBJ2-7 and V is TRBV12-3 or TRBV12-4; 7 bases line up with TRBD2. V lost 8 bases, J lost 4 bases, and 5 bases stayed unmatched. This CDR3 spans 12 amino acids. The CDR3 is CASSWGGYEQYF. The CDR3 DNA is TGTGCCAGCTCTTGGGGGGGGTACGAGCAGTACTTC.

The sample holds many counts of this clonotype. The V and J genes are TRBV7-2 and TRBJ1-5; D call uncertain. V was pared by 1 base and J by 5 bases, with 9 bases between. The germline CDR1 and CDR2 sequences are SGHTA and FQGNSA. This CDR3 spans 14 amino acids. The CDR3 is CASSLGSVDQPQHF. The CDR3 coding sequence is TGTGCCAGCAGCTTAGGTTCAGTCGATCAGCCCCAGCATTTT.

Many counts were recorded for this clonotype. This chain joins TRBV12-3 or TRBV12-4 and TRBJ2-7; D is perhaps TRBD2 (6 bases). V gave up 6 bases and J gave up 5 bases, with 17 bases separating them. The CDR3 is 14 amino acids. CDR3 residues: CASSPGRREDEQYF. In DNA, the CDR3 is TGTGCCAGCAGCCCGGGACGGAGGGAGGACGAGCAGTACTTC.

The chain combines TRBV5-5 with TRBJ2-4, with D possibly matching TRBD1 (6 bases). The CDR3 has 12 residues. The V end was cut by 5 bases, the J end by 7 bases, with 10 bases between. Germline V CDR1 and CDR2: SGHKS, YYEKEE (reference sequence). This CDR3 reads CASSSDRNIQYF. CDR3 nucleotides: TGTGCCAGCAGTTCCGACAGGAACATTCAGTACTTC.

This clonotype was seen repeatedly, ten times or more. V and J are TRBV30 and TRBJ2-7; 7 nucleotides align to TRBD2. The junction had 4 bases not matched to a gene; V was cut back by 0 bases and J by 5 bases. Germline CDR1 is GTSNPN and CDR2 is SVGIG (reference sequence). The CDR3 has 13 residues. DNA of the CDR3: TGTGCCTGGAGTGTTGCGGGGGTGAACGAGCAGTACTTC. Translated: CAWSVAGVNEQYF. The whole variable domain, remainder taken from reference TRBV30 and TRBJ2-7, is SQTIHQWPATLVQPVGSPLSLECTVEGTSNPNLYWYRQAAGRGLQLLFYSVGIGQISSEVPQNLSASRPQDRQFILSSKKLLLSDSGFYLCAWSVAGVNEQYFGPGTRLTVT.

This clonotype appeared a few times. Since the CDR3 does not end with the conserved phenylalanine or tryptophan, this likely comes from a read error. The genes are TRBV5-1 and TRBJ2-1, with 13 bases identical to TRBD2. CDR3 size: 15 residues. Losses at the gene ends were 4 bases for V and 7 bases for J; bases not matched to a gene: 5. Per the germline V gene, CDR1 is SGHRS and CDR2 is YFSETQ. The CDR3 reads CASSPQGLAGNEQFL. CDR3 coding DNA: TGCGCCAGCAGCCCTCAGGGACTAGCGGGAAATGAGCAGTTCCTC.

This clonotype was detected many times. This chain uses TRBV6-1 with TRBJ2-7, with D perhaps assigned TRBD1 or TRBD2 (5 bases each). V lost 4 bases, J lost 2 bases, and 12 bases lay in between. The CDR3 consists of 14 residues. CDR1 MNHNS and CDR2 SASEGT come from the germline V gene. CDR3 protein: CASSATGRPYEQYF. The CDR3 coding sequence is TGTGCCAGCAGTGCTACGGGACGGCCCTACGAGCAGTACTTC.

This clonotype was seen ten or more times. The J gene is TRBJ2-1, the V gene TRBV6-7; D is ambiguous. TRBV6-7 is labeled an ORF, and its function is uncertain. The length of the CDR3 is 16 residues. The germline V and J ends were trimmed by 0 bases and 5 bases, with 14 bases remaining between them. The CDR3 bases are TGTGCCAGCAGTTACTCGATGTCTCACCTCCACAATGAGCAGTTCTTC. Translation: CASSYSMSHLHNEQFF.

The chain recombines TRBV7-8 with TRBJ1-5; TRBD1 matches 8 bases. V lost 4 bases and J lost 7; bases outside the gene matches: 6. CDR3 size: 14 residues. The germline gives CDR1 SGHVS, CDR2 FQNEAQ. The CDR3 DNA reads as TGTGCCAGCAGCTCCAGGACAGGGCCACAGCCCCAGCATTTT. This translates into CASSSRTGPQPQHF.

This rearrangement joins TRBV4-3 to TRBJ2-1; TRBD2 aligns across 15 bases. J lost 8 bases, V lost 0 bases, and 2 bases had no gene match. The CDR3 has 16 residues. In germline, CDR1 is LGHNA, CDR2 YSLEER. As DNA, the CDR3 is TGCGCCAGCAGCCAAGACGGGACTAGCGGGAGGTATGAGCAGTTCTTC. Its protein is CASSQDGTSGRYEQFF.

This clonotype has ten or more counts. Here the CDR3 DNA reads TGTGCCAGCAGCTTGGCGACCGGGACGCAGTTCTTC. It translates to CASSLATGTQFF. The chain employs TRBV7-2 and TRBJ2-1; the D gene could be TRBD1 or TRBD2 (5 bases each). Trimming cost V 3 bases and J 12 bases, with 12 bases left between them. Germline lookup yields CDR1 SGHTA and CDR2 FQGNSA. There are 12 residues in the CDR3.

CDR3 bases: TGTGCCACCGAGGGACTAGCGGGATACTACGAGCAGTACTTC. Protein: CATEGLAGYYEQYF. This chain connects TRBV28 to TRBJ2-7; TRBD2 agrees at 13 bases. Germline values: CDR1 MDHEN, CDR2 SYDVKM. V was pared by 10 bases and J by 3 bases, with 6 bases of the junction left unmatched. The CDR3 covers 14 residues.

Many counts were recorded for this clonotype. CDR3 DNA sequence: TGCAGCGTTGAAGTCCCGACCTACAATGAGCAGTTCTTC. It codes for CSVEVPTYNEQFF. V and J are TRBV29-1 and TRBJ2-1; D gene ambiguous. V was cut by 1 base and J by 2 bases, with 6 bases left in between. CDR3 length equals 13 residues. In germline, CDR1 is SQVTM, CDR2 ANQGSEA.

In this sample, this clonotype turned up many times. CDR3 DNA: TGCGCCAGCAGCCAAGCCCCAGGAGATAGGGATACGCAGTATTTT. Protein product: CASSQAPGDRDTQYF. The V call is TRBV4-1, the J call TRBJ2-3, with D unresolved. From germline, CDR1 is MGHRA and CDR2 YSYEKL. Trimming took off 1 base at V and 6 bases at J, with 14 bases between the two ends. This CDR3 is 15 amino acids long.

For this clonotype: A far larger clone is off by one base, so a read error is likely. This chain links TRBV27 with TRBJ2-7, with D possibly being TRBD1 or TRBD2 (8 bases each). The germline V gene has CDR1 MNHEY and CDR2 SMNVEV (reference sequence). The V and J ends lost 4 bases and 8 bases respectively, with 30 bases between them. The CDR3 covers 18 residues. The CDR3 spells CASSSLGQGKSGSLQQYF. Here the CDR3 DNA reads TGTGCCAGCAGTTCCCTCGGACAGGGTAAAAGCGGGAGTCTCCAGCAGTACTTC.

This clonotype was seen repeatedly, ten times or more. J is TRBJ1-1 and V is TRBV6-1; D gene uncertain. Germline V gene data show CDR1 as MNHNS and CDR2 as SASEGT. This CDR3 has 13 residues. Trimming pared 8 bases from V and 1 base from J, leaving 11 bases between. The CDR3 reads CASSEDGNTEAFF. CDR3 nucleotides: TGTGCCAGCTCCGAGGACGGGAACACTGAAGCTTTCTTT.

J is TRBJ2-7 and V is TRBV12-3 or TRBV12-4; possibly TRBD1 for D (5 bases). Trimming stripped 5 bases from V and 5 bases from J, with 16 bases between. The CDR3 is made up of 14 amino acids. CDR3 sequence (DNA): TGTGCCAGCAGTATAACACCCTCAGGGCACGAGCAGTACTTC. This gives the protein CASSITPSGHEQYF.